These T cell receptor beta chains were read from a single sample in a study of shared clonotypes between healthy human individuals. Some clones are missing from TCRdb's copy, which holds only in-frame ones; the method was immunoSEQ multiplex PCR. The sample carries roughly 1,600,000 clones, about 98.5% recorded once. Sequencing was carried out using naive CD4+ T cells sorted from blood. These TCRs come from a man in his thirties or forties in good health. The CDR3 runs from the conserved cysteine through the conserved F or W. The D gene is left open where the match is weak. For some rows the clone size is stated as once, few or many, or as a class when expanded; others skip it.

d_call: .
clone_size: .
v_call: TRBV9
j_call: TRBJ2-1
cdr3_nt: TGTGCCCCCCCTCCCGAGTACAATGAGCAGTTCTTC
cdr3_aa: CAPPPEYNEQFF

d_call: TRBD1
clone_size: .
v_call: TRBV5-1
j_call: TRBJ2-2
cdr3_nt: TGCGCCAGCAGCCCCGGACAGGGACACACCGGGGAGCTGTTTTTT
cdr3_aa: CASSPGQGHTGELFF

d_call: TRBD2
clone_size: .
v_call: TRBV27
j_call: TRBJ2-7
cdr3_nt: TGTGCCAGCAGTTCTTCTAGCGGGCATACCTACGAGCAGTACTTC
cdr3_aa: CASSSSSGHTYEQYF

d_call: .
clone_size: .
v_call: TRBV2
j_call: TRBJ2-1
cdr3_nt: TGTGCCAGCAGTGAAATCAGGCTCGATGAGCAGTTCTTC
cdr3_aa: CASSEIRLDEQFF

d_call: .
clone_size: .
v_call: TRBV19
j_call: TRBJ1-2
cdr3_nt: TGTGCCAGTACCCAAAGGAGAAGTGGGTATGGCTACACCTTC
cdr3_aa: CASTQRRSGYGYTF

d_call: TRBD2
clone_size: .
v_call: TRBV6-4
j_call: TRBJ2-1
cdr3_nt: TGTGCCAGCAGTGCTTTTGGCGGGAGGATCAATGAGCAGTTCTTC
cdr3_aa: CASSAFGGRINEQFF

d_call: .
clone_size: .
v_call: TRBV6-1
j_call: TRBJ1-3
cdr3_nt: TGTGCCAGCAGAGACAGAGCTGGAAACACCATATATTTT
cdr3_aa: CASRDRAGNTIYF

d_call: TRBD1
clone_size: once
v_call: TRBV6-6
j_call: TRBJ1-5
cdr3_nt: TGTGCCAGCAGTCTCAGACAGGGAAACCAGCCCCAGCATTTT
cdr3_aa: CASSLRQGNQPQHF

d_call: .
clone_size: .
v_call: TRBV7-9
j_call: TRBJ1-1
cdr3_nt: TGTGCCAGCAGCTTAAGGGGACAGAACACTGAAGCTTTCTTT
cdr3_aa: CASSLRGQNTEAFF

d_call: .
clone_size: .
v_call: TRBV2
j_call: TRBJ2-1
cdr3_nt: TGTGCCAGCAGTGAGTTATCAAATGAGCAGTTCTTC
cdr3_aa: CASSELSNEQFF

d_call: TRBD1
clone_size: once
v_call: TRBV5-1
j_call: TRBJ2-7
cdr3_nt: TGCGCCAGCAGCTTGGGCTGGACAGGGGCGACCTACGAGCAGTACTTC
cdr3_aa: CASSLGWTGATYEQYF

d_call: TRBD1
clone_size: .
v_call: TRBV25-1
j_call: TRBJ2-7
cdr3_nt: TGTGCCAGCAGTGGGGACAGCTACGAGCAGTACTTC
cdr3_aa: CASSGDSYEQYF

d_call: .
clone_size: .
v_call: TRBV5-1
j_call: TRBJ2-3
cdr3_nt: TGCGCCAGCAGCCCACCGGGGTTCGGGTTGGGAGATACGCAGTATTTT
cdr3_aa: CASSPPGFGLGDTQYF

d_call: .
clone_size: .
v_call: TRBV7-9
j_call: TRBJ2-1
cdr3_nt: TGTGCCAGCAACCCGGGGGATGAGCAGTTCTTC
cdr3_aa: CASNPGDEQFF

d_call: TRBD1
clone_size: .
v_call: TRBV18
j_call: TRBJ1-5
cdr3_nt: TGTGCCAGCTCAACAGGGGTTTATCAGCCCCAGCATTTT
cdr3_aa: CASSTGVYQPQHF

d_call: .
clone_size: once
v_call: TRBV11-2
j_call: TRBJ2-2
cdr3_nt: TGTGCCAGCAGCTCCCGGGTCACCGGGGAGCTGTTTTTT
cdr3_aa: CASSSRVTGELFF

d_call: .
clone_size: .
v_call: TRBV5-8
j_call: TRBJ2-3
cdr3_nt: TGTGCCAGCAGCTTGGCGGCGGTAGCCGCAGATACGCAGTATTTT
cdr3_aa: CASSLAAVAADTQYF

d_call: .
clone_size: once
v_call: TRBV5-6
j_call: TRBJ2-3
cdr3_nt: TGTGCCAGCAGCTTGGCCTCGGGGGCGAGAAAGTATTTT
cdr3_aa: CASSLASGARKYF

d_call: .
clone_size: .
v_call: TRBV6-4
j_call: TRBJ2-2
cdr3_nt: TGTGCCAGCAGTGACTCGGGAATAACGGGTCAGGCGAACACCGGGGAGCTGTTTTTT
cdr3_aa: CASSDSGITGQANTGELFF

d_call: .
clone_size: .
v_call: TRBV5-4
j_call: TRBJ2-2
cdr3_nt: TGTGCCAGCAGCTTGGCGACCGGGGAGCTGTTTTTT
cdr3_aa: CASSLATGELFF

d_call: .
clone_size: .
v_call: TRBV28
j_call: TRBJ2-5
cdr3_nt: TGTGCCAGCAGTCCCCGGGTTTCCAAGGAGACCCAGTACTTC
cdr3_aa: CASSPRVSKETQYF

d_call: .
clone_size: .
v_call: TRBV6-1
j_call: TRBJ2-7
cdr3_nt: TGTGCCAGCAGTGGGACGGTCTCCTACGAGCAGTACTTC
cdr3_aa: CASSGTVSYEQYF

d_call: TRBD1
clone_size: .
v_call: TRBV5-1
j_call: TRBJ1-5
cdr3_nt: TGCGCCAGCAGCTTGGGGACAGGCACCGGGCAGCCCCAGCATTTT
cdr3_aa: CASSLGTGTGQPQHF

d_call: .
clone_size: .
v_call: TRBV29-1
j_call: TRBJ2-5
cdr3_nt: TGCAGCGTTGCGTGGGAGACCCAGTACTTC
cdr3_aa: CSVAWETQYF

d_call: .
clone_size: .
v_call: TRBV12-2
j_call: TRBJ2-6
cdr3_nt: TGTGCAAGTCGCTTGCAGACCGGGACAGCCCATTCTGGGGCCAACGTCCTGACTTTC
cdr3_aa: CASRLQTGTAHSGANVLTF

d_call: .
clone_size: .
v_call: TRBV7-9
j_call: TRBJ2-7
cdr3_nt: TGTGCCAGCAGCAACCAGGGCTACGAGCAGTACTTC
cdr3_aa: CASSNQGYEQYF

d_call: .
clone_size: .
v_call: TRBV18
j_call: TRBJ2-7
cdr3_nt: TGTGCCAGCTCGACGGACACTCGGGTGTCCTACGAGCAGTACTTC
cdr3_aa: CASSTDTRVSYEQYF

d_call: .
clone_size: .
v_call: TRBV19
j_call: TRBJ2-7
cdr3_nt: TGTGCCAGTAGTATCCAACAGGGACCTTACGAGCAGTACTTC
cdr3_aa: CASSIQQGPYEQYF

d_call: .
clone_size: .
v_call: TRBV6-1
j_call: TRBJ1-1
cdr3_nt: TGTGCCAGCAGTAATACCGTGAGCACTGAAGCTTTCTTT
cdr3_aa: CASSNTVSTEAFF

d_call: .
clone_size: .
v_call: TRBV28
j_call: TRBJ1-1
cdr3_nt: TGTGCCAGCAGTCTCGATACAGGGATGGCTTTCTTT
cdr3_aa: CASSLDTGMAFF

d_call: .
clone_size: .
v_call: TRBV5-4
j_call: TRBJ1-2
cdr3_nt: TGTGCCAGCAGCTTGGATGAGATCTATGGCTACACCTTC
cdr3_aa: CASSLDEIYGYTF

d_call: .
clone_size: .
v_call: TRBV9
j_call: TRBJ2-1
cdr3_nt: TGTGCCAGCAGCGTAGAAGGGGGTTCCTACAATGAGCAGTTCTTC
cdr3_aa: CASSVEGGSYNEQFF